A single sample gave rise to the 10 T cell receptor beta chains below, sequenced in a study of blood T cell repertoires in COVID-19. Only in-frame clones appear in the TCRdb table, and some are missing; sequencing was by immunoSEQ multiplex PCR. Of roughly 350,000 clones listed, almost 90% were seen once; the top ten hold about 6.7%. The sequencing sample was made of peripheral blood. The receptors come from a woman aged 70-85 years with COVID-19, enrolled during active disease.

About this clone itself: Other DNA sequences in the same sample also yield this CDR3. This chain links TRBV19 with TRBJ2-3; D gene uncertain. The CDR3 is made up of 12 amino acids. The germline V gene encodes CDR1 LNHDA and CDR2 SQIVND (reference sequence). Trimming left V 3 bases short and J 8 bases short, with 9 bases between. This CDR3 reads CASSIGAGTQYF. The CDR3 nucleotides read TGTGCCAGTAGTATTGGCGCAGGTACGCAGTATTTT.

V and J are TRBV2 and TRBJ1-4; D might be TRBD1 (5 bases). Trimming shortened V by 6 bases and J by 1 base, and 15 bases separated the two germline ends. Germline V gene sequence: CDR1 SNHLY, CDR2 FYNNEI. This CDR3 has 16 amino acids. The CDR3 sequence: CASRRGGRRTNEKLFF. Written as DNA, the CDR3 is TGTGCCAGCAGAAGGGGTGGAAGGAGAACTAATGAAAAACTGTTTTTT.

This chain joins TRBV6-5 and TRBJ2-5; 11 bases match TRBD2. CDR1 is MNHEY and CDR2 is SVGAGI in the germline V gene. J was trimmed by 7 bases and V by 6 bases; bases with no gene match: 4. The CDR3 covers 13 residues. CDR3 bases: TGTGCCAGCAGCCAAGGACTAGCGGGGACCCAGTACTTC. The encoded protein is CASSQGLAGTQYF.

The V call is TRBV14, the J call TRBJ1-2; D unresolved. From germline, CDR1 is SGHDN and CDR2 FVKESK. The CDR3 extends over 15 amino acids. Trimming removed 4 bases at V and 2 bases at J, with 14 bases between. The CDR3 here is CASSLREGFNYGYTF. The DNA for the CDR3 is TGTGCCAGCAGCCTACGGGAGGGCTTCAACTATGGCTACACCTTC.

This clone was detected a few times. CDR3 residues: CASSVNGFYGYTF. The CDR3 nucleotides read TGTGCCAGCAGCGTAAACGGTTTCTATGGCTACACCTTC. The chain has TRBV9 and TRBJ1-2; D is unclear. CDR3 length equals 13 residues. Germline V lookup: CDR1 SGDLS, CDR2 YYNGEE. Trimming removed 1 base from V and 4 bases from J, with 8 bases in between.

The V gene is TRBV27, the J gene TRBJ2-1, with 7 bases identical to TRBD2. Germline V gene sequence: CDR1 MNHEY, CDR2 SMNVEV (reference sequence). This CDR3 contains 13 residues. V was pared by 10 bases and J by 8 bases, with 11 bases of the junction left unmatched. The CDR3 here is CATRVWGGDEQFF. CDR3 nucleotides: TGTGCCACCCGGGTTTGGGGGGGTGATGAGCAGTTCTTC.

The V gene is TRBV30, the J gene TRBJ1-1, with TRBD1 identical over 7 bases. Germline V lookup: CDR1 GTSNPN, CDR2 SVGIG (reference sequence). CDR3 length equals 12 residues. J was trimmed by 5 bases and V by 8 bases; bases with no gene match: 8. In DNA form, the CDR3 reads TGTGCCACCGACAGGGCCCATACTGAAGCTTTCTTT. Protein product: CATDRAHTEAFF.

Worth noting for this clone: Germline is not matched at one junction end, which may reflect a read error. The V gene is TRBV5-6, the J gene TRBJ2-7, with D possibly TRBD1 on 5 matching bases. Germline CDR1 reads SGHDT; CDR2 reads YYEEEE. CDR3 length equals 13 residues. This CDR3 is CASSLSGPYGQYF. In nucleotides, the CDR3 is TGTGCCAGCAGCTTGTCAGGGCCGTACGGGCAGTACTTC. The entire variable domain, with the rest obtained from reference TRBV5-6 and TRBJ2-7, is as follows: DAGVTQSPTHLIKTRGQQVTLRCSPKSGHDTVSWYQQALGQGPQFIFQYYEEEERQRGNFPDRFSGHQFPNYSSELNVNALLLGDSALYLCASSLSGPYGQYFGPGTRLTVT.

The V call is TRBV6-1, the J call TRBJ1-1, with D maybe TRBD1 (5 bases). Germline values: CDR1 MNHNS, CDR2 SASEGT. V was pared by 2 bases and J by 6 bases, with 19 bases between. CDR3 length: 16 residues. The CDR3 reads CASSELGGVSMAEAFF. In nucleotides, the CDR3 is TGTGCCAGCAGTGAATTGGGGGGGGTCTCGATGGCTGAAGCTTTCTTT.

The V gene is TRBV7-3, the J gene TRBJ2-5; 8 bases are a match to TRBD2. This CDR3 has 13 residues. Germline loops: CDR1 SGHTA, CDR2 FQGTGA. J gave up 3 bases and V 6 bases, and 3 bases lay outside the gene matches. In DNA form, the CDR3 reads TGTGCCAGCAGAGAAGCGGGGGAAGAGACCCAGTACTTC. Its translation is CASREAGEETQYF.